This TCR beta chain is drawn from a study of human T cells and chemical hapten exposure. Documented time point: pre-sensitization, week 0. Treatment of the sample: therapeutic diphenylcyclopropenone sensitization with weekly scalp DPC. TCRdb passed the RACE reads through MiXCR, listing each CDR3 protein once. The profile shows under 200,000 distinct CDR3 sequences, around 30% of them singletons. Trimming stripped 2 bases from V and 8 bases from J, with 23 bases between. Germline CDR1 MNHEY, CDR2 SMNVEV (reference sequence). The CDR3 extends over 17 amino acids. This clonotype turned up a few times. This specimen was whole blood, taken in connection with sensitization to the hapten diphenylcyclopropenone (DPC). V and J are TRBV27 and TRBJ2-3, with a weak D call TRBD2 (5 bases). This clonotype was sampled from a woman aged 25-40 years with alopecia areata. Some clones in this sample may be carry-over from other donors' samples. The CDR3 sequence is CASSLGPDYPLVGTQYF. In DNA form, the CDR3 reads TGTGCCAGCAGTTTAGGGCCTGACTACCCGTTGGTTGGTACGCAGTATTTT.